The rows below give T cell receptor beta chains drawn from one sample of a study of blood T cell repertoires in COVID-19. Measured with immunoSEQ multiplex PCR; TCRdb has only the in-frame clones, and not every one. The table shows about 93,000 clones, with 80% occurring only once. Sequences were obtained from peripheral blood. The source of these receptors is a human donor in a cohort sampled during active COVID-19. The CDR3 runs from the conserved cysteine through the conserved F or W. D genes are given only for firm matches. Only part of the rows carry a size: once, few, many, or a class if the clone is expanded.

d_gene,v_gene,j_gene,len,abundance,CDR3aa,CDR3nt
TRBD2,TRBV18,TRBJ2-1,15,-,CASSPLAGDHNEQFF,TGTGCCAGCTCACCCCTAGCGGGAGACCACAATGAGCAGTTCTTC
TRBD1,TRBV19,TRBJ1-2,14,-,CASRSGQGSYGYTF,TGTGCCAGTAGATCGGGACAGGGAAGCTATGGCTACACCTTC
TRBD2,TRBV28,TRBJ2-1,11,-,CASRGGYEQFF,TGTGCCAGCCGGGGGGGATATGAGCAGTTCTTC
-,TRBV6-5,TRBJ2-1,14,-,CASSYSNRRGYQFF,TGTGCCAGCAGTTACTCGAACAGAAGGGGTTATCAGTTCTTC
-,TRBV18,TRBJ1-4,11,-,CASRAGEKLFF,TGTGCCAGCCGTGCGGGGGAAAAACTGTTTTTT
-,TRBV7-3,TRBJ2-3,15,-,CASSLMSGRIDTQYF,TGTGCCAGCAGCTTAATGTCAGGGAGGATAGATACGCAGTATTTT
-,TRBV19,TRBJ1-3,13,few,CASDPGYGNTIYF,TGTGCCAGTGATCCAGGGTACGGAAACACCATATATTTT
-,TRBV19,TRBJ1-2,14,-,CASRLPTGLYGYTF,TGTGCCAGTAGACTTCCGACAGGACTCTATGGCTACACCTTC
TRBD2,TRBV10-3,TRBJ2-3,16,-,CAISEYGGTSTDTQYF,TGTGCCATCAGTGAGTACGGGGGGACTAGCACAGATACGCAGTATTTT
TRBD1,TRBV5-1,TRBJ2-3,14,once,CASSLGDRVDTQYF,TGCGCCAGCAGCTTGGGTGACAGGGTTGATACGCAGTATTTT
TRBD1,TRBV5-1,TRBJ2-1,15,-,CASSFGQGDGNEQFF,TGCGCCAGCAGCTTCGGCCAGGGGGATGGCAATGAGCAGTTCTTC
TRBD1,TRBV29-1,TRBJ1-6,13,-,CSVAGQGNSPLHF,TGCAGCGTTGCGGGACAGGGTAATTCACCCCTCCACTTT
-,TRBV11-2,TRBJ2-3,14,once,CASSLATGTDTQYF,TGTGCCAGCAGCTTAGCGACAGGCACAGATACGCAGTATTTT
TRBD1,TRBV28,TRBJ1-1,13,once,CASSWGQGTEAFF,TGTGCCAGCAGTTGGGGACAGGGGACTGAAGCTTTCTTT
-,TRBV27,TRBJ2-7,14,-,CASSLSGGLYEQYF,TGTGCCAGCAGTTTATCCGGGGGACTTTACGAGCAGTACTTC
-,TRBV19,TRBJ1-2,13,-,CASSIDAVRGYTF,TGTGCCAGTAGTATAGATGCGGTCCGCGGCTACACCTTC
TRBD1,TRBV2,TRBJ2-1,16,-,CASSDGGTGLSLALFF,TGTGCCAGCAGTGATGGAGGGACAGGGCTAAGTCTTGCCCTGTTCTTC
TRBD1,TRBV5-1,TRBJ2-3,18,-,CASSLAVRWDRGSDTQYF,TGCGCCAGCAGCTTGGCCGTGCGCTGGGACAGGGGATCAGATACGCAGTATTTT
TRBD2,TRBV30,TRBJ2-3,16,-,CAWSARRSGVTDTQYF,TGTGCCTGGAGTGCCCGTCGTAGCGGGGTCACAGATACGCAGTATTTT
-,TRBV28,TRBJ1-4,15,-,CASSFVGQGGEKLFF,TGTGCCAGCAGTTTCGTGGGCCAAGGTGGCGAAAAACTGTTTTTT
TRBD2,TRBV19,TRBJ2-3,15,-,CASSIGLADTDTQYF,TGTGCCAGTAGTATCGGCCTAGCGGACACAGATACGCAGTATTTT
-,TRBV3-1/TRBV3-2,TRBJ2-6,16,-,CASSQDGRAGANVLTF,TGTGCCAGCAGCCAAGATGGGCGGGCTGGGGCCAACGTCCTGACTTTC
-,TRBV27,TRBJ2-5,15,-,CASSRTRNLGETQYF,TGTGCCAGCAGCAGGACACGGAACCTAGGAGAGACCCAGTACTTC
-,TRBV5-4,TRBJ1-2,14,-,CASSSPGFTYGYTF,TGTGCCAGCAGCTCGCCGGGATTCACGTATGGCTACACCTTC
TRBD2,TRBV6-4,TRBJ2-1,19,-,CASTLGLAGVPWSYNEQFF,TGTGCCAGCACCCTGGGACTAGCGGGGGTCCCTTGGTCCTACAATGAGCAGTTCTTC
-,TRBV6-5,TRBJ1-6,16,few,CASSYRGTPYNSPLHF,TGTGCCAGCAGTTACAGGGGAACTCCCTATAATTCACCCCTCCACTTT
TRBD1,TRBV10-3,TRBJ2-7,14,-,CAISKPTGTYEQYF,TGTGCCATCAGTAAACCGACAGGGACCTACGAGCAGTACTTC
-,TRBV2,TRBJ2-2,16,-,CASSTLSARGAGELFF,TGTGCCAGCAGTACACTCTCAGCTCGGGGTGCCGGGGAGCTGTTTTTT
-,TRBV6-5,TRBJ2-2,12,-,CASSPLTGELFF,TGTGCCAGCAGTCCCCTCACCGGGGAGCTGTTTTTT
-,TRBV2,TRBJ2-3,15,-,CASSEAGGNTDTQYF,TGTGCCAGCAGTGAGGCAGGGGGGAATACAGATACGCAGTATTTT
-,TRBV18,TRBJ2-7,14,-,CASSHDRSSYEQYF,TGTGCCAGCTCACATGACAGATCCTCCTACGAGCAGTACTTC
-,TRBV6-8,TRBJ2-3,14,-,CASSPRRVSDTQYF,TGTGCCAGCAGTCCCCGCAGGGTTTCAGATACGCAGTATTTT
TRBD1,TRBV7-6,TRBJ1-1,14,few,CASSLARQGGEAFF,TGTGCCAGCAGCTTAGCGCGACAGGGCGGTGAAGCTTTCTTT
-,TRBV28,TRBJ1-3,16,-,CASSSGGGASGNTIYF,TGTGCCAGCAGTTCTGGTGGCGGGGCCTCTGGAAACACCATATATTTT
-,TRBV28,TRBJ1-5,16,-,CASSLLDNRSNQPQHF,TGTGCCAGCAGTTTACTGGACAATCGAAGCAATCAGCCCCAGCATTTT
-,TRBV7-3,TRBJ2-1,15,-,CASSLVKGIGNEQFF,TGTGCCAGCAGCTTGGTTAAGGGGATCGGCAATGAGCAGTTCTTC
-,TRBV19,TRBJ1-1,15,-,CASSRDGTPKGEAFF,TGTGCCAGTAGTAGGGACGGGACACCGAAGGGTGAAGCTTTCTTT
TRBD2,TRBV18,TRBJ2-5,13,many,CASSSGLRETQYF,TGTGCCAGCTCATCGGGACTACGAGAGACCCAGTACTTC
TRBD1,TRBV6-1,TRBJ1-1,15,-,CASSEEQGWATEAFF,TGTGCCAGCAGTGAGGAACAGGGGTGGGCCACTGAAGCTTTCTTT
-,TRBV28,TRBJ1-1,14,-,CASSLSTRAPEAFF,TGTGCCAGCAGTTTAAGTACCAGGGCTCCTGAAGCTTTCTTT
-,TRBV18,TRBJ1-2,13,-,CASSPRQLDGYTF,TGTGCCAGCTCACCGCGACAGTTGGATGGCTACACCTTC
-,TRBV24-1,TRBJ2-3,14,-,CATSEGGGADTQYF,TGTGCCACCAGTGAAGGGGGGGGAGCAGATACGCAGTATTTT
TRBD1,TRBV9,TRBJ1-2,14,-,CASSGDRSGYGYTF,TGTGCCAGCTCGGGGGACAGGTCGGGCTATGGCTACACCTTC
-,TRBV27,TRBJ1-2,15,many,CASREDQQGLRGYTF,TGTGCCAGCAGAGAGGACCAACAGGGTTTGAGAGGCTACACCTTC
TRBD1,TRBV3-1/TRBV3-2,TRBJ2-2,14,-,CASRGQGDTGELFF,TGTGCCAGCAGGGGACAGGGGGACACCGGGGAGCTGTTTTTT
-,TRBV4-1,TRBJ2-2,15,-,CASSQLIPFTGELFF,TGCGCCAGCAGCCAACTAATTCCCTTCACCGGGGAGCTGTTTTTT
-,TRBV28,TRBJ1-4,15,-,CASSLFGATSEKLFF,TGTGCCAGCAGTTTATTTGGGGCAACTTCCGAAAAACTGTTTTTT
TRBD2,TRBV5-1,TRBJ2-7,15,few,CASSLGLAVRGEQYF,TGCGCCAGCAGCTTGGGACTAGCGGTCCGGGGAGAGCAGTACTTC
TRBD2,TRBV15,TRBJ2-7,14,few,CATSRDPTSGILYF,TGTGCCACCAGCAGAGATCCGACTAGCGGGATTCTGTACTTC
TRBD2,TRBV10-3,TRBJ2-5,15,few,CAISESTGGVETQYF,TGTGCCATCAGTGAGTCGACGGGGGGTGTAGAGACCCAGTACTTC
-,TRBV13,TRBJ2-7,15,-,CASSPRRGALWEQYF,TGTGCCAGCAGCCCCCGAAGGGGCGCTCTATGGGAGCAGTACTTC
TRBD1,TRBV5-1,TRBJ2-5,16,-,CASSRGATQGGETQYF,TGCGCCAGCAGCCGCGGGGCCACACAGGGGGGAGAGACCCAGTACTTC
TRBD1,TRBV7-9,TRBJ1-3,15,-,CASGRGGLPGNTIYF,TGTGCCAGCGGAAGAGGGGGCTTGCCTGGAAACACCATATATTTT
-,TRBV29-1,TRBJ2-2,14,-,CSGMGASDTGELFF,TGCAGCGGAATGGGGGCCTCAGACACCGGGGAGCTGTTTTTT
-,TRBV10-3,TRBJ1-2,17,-,CAIRAEVSTSANYGYTF,TGTGCCATCAGGGCAGAGGTATCAACTTCCGCTAACTATGGCTACACCTTC
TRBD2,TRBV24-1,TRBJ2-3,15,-,CATSAAAGGMDTQYF,TGTGCCACCAGTGCAGCGGCGGGAGGCATGGATACGCAGTATTTT
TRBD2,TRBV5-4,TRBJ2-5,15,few,CASSLATSGSETQYF,TGTGCCAGCAGCTTAGCGACTAGCGGGAGTGAGACCCAGTACTTC